This T cell receptor beta chain was obtained from a study of CD8 T cells in Susac syndrome (dated by TCRdb to 2018 to 2020). In terms of the full investigation: The study used repertoire sequencing to test whether antigen drove CD8+ T cell activation and differentiation in Susac syndrome.

The CDR3 starts with the cysteine, ends with the phenylalanine, and has 14 residues. Only the CDR3 part of the read is kept: 42 bases, read in frame from the first base. The V and J ends are trimmed by 3 bases and 2 bases, leaving 13 bases between them. CDR1 is given as DFQATT and CDR2 as SNEGSKA, both from the germline V gene (reference sequence). Peripheral blood CD8+ and CD4+ T cells from healthy donors, Susac syndrome patients and multiple sclerosis patients were profiled by high-throughput TCR beta sequencing. The multiple sclerosis controls were treatment-naive patients whose relapsing-remitting disease, either stable or active, fulfilled the revised McDonald criteria. Bulk CD8+ and CD4+ T cells were purified by magnetic negative isolation, whereas CD8+ TEMRA cells were enriched by FACS. Blood was collected in EDTA tubes and processed within 24 hours, with PBMCs isolated through density gradient centrifugation. PBMCs intended for TCR sequencing were cryopreserved in liquid nitrogen and thawed later in a water bath at 37 degrees C. The sorted or isolated CD4+, CD8+ and CD8+ TEMRA cells had a purity of 90% or higher.

RNA was extracted with the RNeasy kit and about 0.45 to 1 ug was reverse transcribed using random hexamers. The immunoSEQ multiplex PCR assay, which covers 54 Vbeta and 13 Jbeta segments, was used to amplify TCR beta CDR3 regions. PCR amplification bias was corrected by using a synthetic template baseline for primer optimization and computational correction. In the authors' own workflow: Reads were annotated to V, D and J genes per IMGT and analyzed with immunoSEQ Analyzer, keeping only productive sequences. Clonality was computed as one minus Shannon entropy normalized by log2 of the number of productive unique sequences. For each patient and control, public and private clones were evaluated among the 100 most prevalent clones. Clones were defined as Susac-specific when absent from the healthy and MS cohorts, from about 970 published viral clones and from other ImmuneACCESS disease sequences. TCRdb cleaned the public reads at Q25 with fastp, built clones with MiXCR and kept in-frame beta chains. Records with the same CDR3 protein are collapsed into one entry carrying the most frequent genes and DNA. The V and J calls were determined by TCRdb, not by the authors. Here the sample has around 300,000 distinct CDR3 sequences; just over 90% occur a single time. The ten top clones hold 0.06% to 0.075% of the sample.

Comment on this clonotype: Its antigen target is currently unknown. Base qualities are missing; no much larger clone stands one base away.

Broad study findings and their caveats: The number of individuals in the TCR sequencing and HLA analysis was acknowledged as relatively small.

This receptor was obtained from a human donor with multiple sclerosis. Recombination linked TRBV20-1 to TRBJ2-5; TRBD2 is a possible D gene, resting on 6 matching bases. The sample consisted of CD4+ T cells from PBMCs. The nucleotide sequence is TGCAGTGCTAGTCGGGGGTCTCAACAAGAGACCCAGTACTTC. Translation gives CSASRGSQQETQYF.